This entry features one TCR beta chain sequence. Its specificity is not known. Produced via immunoSEQ multiplex PCR; TCRdb's table is partial and in-frame only. Among tens of thousands of clones listed, over 70% were seen once. Time point described: baseline pretreatment blood. Treatment given: 15 Gy SBRT to primary tumor, nephrectomy 4 weeks later. Clear cell pathology was present in this patient's renal cell carcinoma. V gave up 2 bases and J gave up 0 bases; unmatched junction bases: 1. Germline V lookup: CDR1 LNHDA, CDR2 SQIVND (reference sequence). The CDR3 covers 14 residues. This sample was included in a study of radiation and T cells in renal cell carcinoma. Overall study context: Nephrectomy followed 15 Gy stereotactic body radiation by 4 weeks. Regarding the study as a whole: Pretreatment tumor biopsies were lacking, so baseline clonotypes are unknown. Top tumor clonotypes rose in blood 2 weeks post-radiation, then contracted.

This receptor was obtained from a man aged 55-75 years with renal cell carcinoma. The sample was blood, taken from a patient whose treatment included radiotherapy and nephrectomy. The chain has TRBV19 and TRBJ2-7, with TRBD1 matching 7 bases. The CDR3 coding sequence is TGTGCCAGTAGTATAAGGGACAGCTCCTACGAGCAGTACTTC. It specifies CASSIRDSSYEQYF.